Shown below are 27 T cell receptor beta chains from a single sample sequenced in a study of CD8+ T cells in alopecia areata. Sequencing used cDNA as its template, made by extracting RNA and reverse transcribing it. Data came from immunoSEQ multiplex PCR; TCRdb stores just in-frame clones and leaves some out. The sample lists under 150,000 clones, less than 65% occurring once. Source material: CD8+ T cells sorted from blood. These receptors all stem from a human donor in good health.

The chain is built from TRBV27 and TRBJ2-5, with 9 bases lining up with TRBD2. Germline values: CDR1 MNHEY, CDR2 SMNVEV (reference sequence). The junction had 7 bases not matched to a gene; V was cut back by 6 bases and J by 5 bases. The CDR3 is 14 amino acids. The CDR3 sequence: CASSFTSGFETQYF. DNA for the CDR3: TGTGCCAGCAGCTTTACTAGCGGGTTTGAGACCCAGTACTTC.

This clone showed up just a few times. The sample has other DNA sequences that encode this CDR3 too. The rearrangement uses TRBV7-9 and TRBJ1-1; the D is unclear. CDR1 is SEHNR and CDR2 is FQNEAQ in the germline V gene (reference sequence). CDR3 length equals 13 residues. Trimming removed 1 base from V and 1 base from J, with 4 bases in between. Here the CDR3 reads CASSLGTNTEAFF. In nucleotides, the CDR3 is TGTGCCAGCAGCTTAGGAACGAACACTGAAGCTTTCTTT.

J is TRBJ2-7 and V is TRBV29-1; 12 bases align to TRBD2. This CDR3 contains 16 residues. V trimming: 5 bases; J trimming: 2 bases; junction bases outside the gene matches: 10. Germline-derived CDR1 and CDR2 are SQVTM and ANQGSEA. The CDR3 is CSVWTSGASTPYEQYF. The CDR3, as DNA: TGCAGCGTTTGGACTAGCGGGGCCTCTACTCCCTACGAGCAGTACTTC.

The CDR3 loop reads CASSLGPTAREALYNEQFF. The CDR3 DNA follows: TGTGCCAGCAGCTTAGGTCCAACTGCGCGGGAGGCTTTATACAATGAGCAGTTCTTC. The chain uses TRBV11-2 and TRBJ2-1, with 8 bases identical to TRBD2. The CDR3 consists of 19 residues. V gave up 1 base and J gave up 4 bases; unmatched junction bases: 15. Germline CDR1 and CDR2: SGHAT and FQNNGV.

This clone was detected a few times. The CDR3 region is CASSATGWETQYF. In DNA form, the CDR3 reads TGTGCCAGCAGCGCGACAGGGTGGGAGACCCAGTACTTC. This rearrangement joins TRBV9 to TRBJ2-5; 7 nucleotides agree with TRBD1. V trimming: 3 bases; J trimming: 5 bases; junction bases outside the gene matches: 4. The CDR3 loop spans 13 amino acids. Germline V gives CDR1 SGDLS, CDR2 YYNGEE.

The rearrangement joins TRBV11-2 to TRBJ2-7, with TRBD2 matching 11 bases. The CDR3 runs to 14 residues. Germline V lookup: CDR1 SGHAT, CDR2 FQNNGV. Trimming at V came to 1 base and at J to 4 bases, leaving 0 bases not matched to a gene. Written as DNA, the CDR3 is TGTGCCAGCAGCTTAGGACTAGCGGGGTACGAGCAGTACTTC. This codes for CASSLGLAGYEQYF.

This clone has just one count. This chain joins TRBV2 and TRBJ2-2; 8 nucleotides match TRBD2. The CDR3 contains 14 residues. V lost 6 bases, J lost 6 bases, and 6 bases stayed unmatched. Per the germline V gene, CDR1 is SNHLY and CDR2 is FYNNEI. The CDR3 DNA follows: TGTGCCAGCAGCTTAGCGGGATCTGCCGGGGAGCTGTTTTTT. It codes for CASSLAGSAGELFF.

The chain combines TRBV27 with TRBJ1-1; D may be TRBD1 (6 bases). This CDR3 is 16 amino acids long. Germline V CDR1 and CDR2: MNHEY, SMNVEV (reference sequence). Deletions cut 3 bases from V and 0 bases from J, with 14 bases between. The CDR3 nucleotides are TGTGCCAGCAGTTTGGCTCACGGGACACTGAACACTGAAGCTTTCTTT. Amino acid sequence: CASSLAHGTLNTEAFF.

The gene calls are TRBV5-1 and TRBJ1-1; tentatively, D is TRBD1 (5 bases). The V end lost 4 bases, the J end lost 3 bases, and 13 bases lay between the germline ends. The CDR3 totals 14 residues. CDR1 and CDR2 from the germline V gene are SGHRS and YFSETQ. CDR3 in amino acids: CASSGRQGDTEAFF. The CDR3 coding sequence is TGCGCCAGCAGCGGACGTCAGGGAGACACTGAAGCTTTCTTT. The complete variable domain, with remaining parts taken from reference TRBV5-1 and TRBJ1-1, reads KAGVTQTPRYLIKTRGQQVTLSCSPISGHRSVSWYQQTPGQGLQFLFEYFSETQRNKGNFPGRFSGRQFSNSRSEMNVSTLELGDSALYLCASSGRQGDTEAFFGQGTRLTVV.

This chain links TRBV11-2 with TRBJ2-1; TRBD2 aligns across 12 bases. Germline values: CDR1 SGHAT, CDR2 FQNNGV. V lost 3 bases, J lost 6 bases, and 9 bases stayed unmatched. The length of the CDR3 is 17 residues. The CDR3 loop is CASSFPLAGGPGNEQFF. CDR3 DNA sequence: TGTGCCAGCAGCTTCCCGCTAGCGGGAGGGCCGGGCAATGAGCAGTTCTTC.

This sequence joins TRBV28 and TRBJ2-2, with 7 bases lining up with TRBD2. V dropped 5 bases and J dropped 5; count of bases not matched to a gene: 8. There are 15 residues in the CDR3. Germline V gene data show CDR1 as MDHEN and CDR2 as SYDVKM. Written as DNA, the CDR3 is TGTGCCAGCAGTGCACTGTGGGGGGGAACCGGGGAGCTGTTTTTT. Translated, it gives CASSALWGGTGELFF. Based on the CDR3 plus reference TRBV28 and TRBJ2-2, the full variable domain is DVKVTQSSRYLVKRTGEKVFLECVQDMDHENMFWYRQDPGLGLRLIYFSYDVKMKEKGDIPEGYSVSREKKERFSLILESASTNQTSMYLCASSALWGGTGELFFGEGSRLTVL.

This clone has more than one count but fewer than ten. V is TRBV5-1 and J is TRBJ2-4; D might be TRBD2 (6 bases). With 4 bases removed from V and 7 bases from J, the gap between germline ends came to 18 bases. The CDR3 consists of 15 residues. CDR1 is SGHRS and CDR2 is YFSETQ in the germline V gene. The CDR3, as DNA: TGCGCCAGCAGCAAAACGACAGCGGGCGGGAACATTCAGTACTTC. It specifies CASSKTTAGGNIQYF. The whole variable domain, filled in from reference TRBV5-1 and TRBJ2-4, reads KAGVTQTPRYLIKTRGQQVTLSCSPISGHRSVSWYQQTPGQGLQFLFEYFSETQRNKGNFPGRFSGRQFSNSRSEMNVSTLELGDSALYLCASSKTTAGGNIQYFGAGTRLSVL.

The chain has TRBV19 and TRBJ2-1; D ambiguous. The CDR3 covers 15 residues. V shed 3 bases and J shed 2 bases, with 11 bases lying between them. Germline V gene sequence: CDR1 LNHDA, CDR2 SQIVND (reference sequence). CDR3 in DNA: TGTGCCAGTAGTATTACGTTCATAGCCTACAATGAGCAGTTCTTC. Its translation: CASSITFIAYNEQFF.

This clone has more than one count but fewer than ten. Within the sample, other DNA sequences also encode this same CDR3. The V gene is TRBV9, the J gene TRBJ2-7, with D perhaps matching TRBD1 or TRBD2 (5 bases each). Per the germline V gene, CDR1 is SGDLS and CDR2 is YYNGEE. Trimming left V 2 bases short and J 2 bases short, with 11 bases between. The CDR3 length is 14 residues. The chain's CDR3 is CASSVGTGAYEQYF. CDR3 bases: TGTGCCAGCAGCGTGGGGACCGGAGCCTACGAGCAGTACTTC.

V usage is TRBV29-1 and J usage is TRBJ2-2; 12 bases fit TRBD2. The CDR3 sequence is 19 residues long. In germline, CDR1 is SQVTM, CDR2 ANQGSEA. The junction had 13 bases not matched to a gene; V was cut back by 1 base and J by 4 bases. CDR3 nucleotide sequence: TGCAGCGTTGAAGGGAGGTCTAGCGGGAGGGCCGGGGGCACCGGGGAGCTGTTTTTT. It codes for CSVEGRSSGRAGGTGELFF.

This clone was picked up one time. This sequence joins TRBV11-2 and TRBJ2-7, with TRBD2 as a possible D gene (6 bases). V lost 4 bases, J lost 6 bases, and 22 bases lay in between. The CDR3 consists of 16 residues. Germline V lookup: CDR1 SGHAT, CDR2 FQNNGV. The CDR3 here is CASSSPYSGEGVEQYF. For the CDR3, the DNA is TGTGCCAGCAGCTCCCCATATTCGGGAGAAGGCGTCGAGCAGTACTTC.

This clone came up a few times. The chain recombines TRBV12-5 with TRBJ2-7, with a weak D call TRBD2 (6 bases). The V end was cut by 1 base, the J end by 1 base, with 11 bases between. Germline V gene data show CDR1 as LGHNT and CDR2 as FRNRAP. This CDR3 has 15 amino acids. The CDR3 sequence is CASGLAAGTSYEQYF. In DNA form, the CDR3 reads TGTGCTAGTGGTTTGGCGGCCGGGACTTCCTACGAGCAGTACTTC.

The rearrangement uses TRBV6-5 and TRBJ1-1, with a possible D match to TRBD1 (5 bases). Trimming took off 6 bases at V and 2 bases at J, with 13 bases between the two ends. The CDR3 has 14 residues. The germline gives CDR1 MNHEY, CDR2 SVGAGI. CDR3 DNA: TGTGCCAGCAGCCTACTTGACAGCAACACTGAAGCTTTCTTT. Its translation: CASSLLDSNTEAFF.

The chain uses TRBV29-1 and TRBJ1-4; D is perhaps TRBD1 (6 bases). The CDR3 is 14 residues long. The germline V gene encodes CDR1 SQVTM and CDR2 ANQGSEA. Trimming took off 0 bases at V and 6 bases at J, with 11 bases between the two ends. DNA for the CDR3: TGCAGCGTTGAAGAGGGGGGCAAGGATGAAAAACTGTTTTTT. Protein product: CSVEEGGKDEKLFF.

This clone was recorded a few times. The chain recombines TRBV7-8 with TRBJ2-5; D gene unclear. V lost 1 base to trimming and J lost 5 bases, with 8 bases between them. The CDR3 runs to 13 residues. The germline V gene encodes CDR1 SGHVS and CDR2 FQNEAQ. The CDR3 DNA sequence: TGTGCCAGCAGCTTAGGAGGATGGGAGACCCAGTACTTC. This translates into CASSLGGWETQYF.

V and J are TRBV10-3 and TRBJ1-2; tentative D call: TRBD1 (6 bases). This CDR3 spans 13 amino acids. V lost 6 bases and J lost 2, with 10 bases in between. Germline CDR1 ENHRY, CDR2 SYGVKD. CDR3 in amino acids: CAIRGDNNYGYTF. The CDR3 DNA follows: TGTGCCATCAGGGGGGACAACAACTATGGCTACACCTTC.

This clone was counted once. The chain joins TRBV4-1 to TRBJ2-7; tentatively, D is TRBD1 (6 bases). Germline values: CDR1 MGHRA, CDR2 YSYEKL. Deletions cut 4 bases from V and 5 bases from J, with 15 bases between. The CDR3 length is 14 residues. CDR3 sequence reads: CASSPQGDRHEQYF. DNA of the CDR3: TGCGCCAGCAGCCCACAGGGTGACCGCCACGAGCAGTACTTC.

This clone occurred once. The genes are TRBV5-6 and TRBJ1-1; 9 positions agree with TRBD1. CDR1 and CDR2 (germline): SGHDT, YYEEEE. V gave up 3 bases and J gave up 7 bases; unmatched junction bases: 16. This CDR3 has 17 amino acids. CDR3: CASSWPGTGTREGEAFF. The CDR3 region has the DNA TGTGCCAGCAGCTGGCCGGGGACAGGGACACGAGAGGGTGAAGCTTTCTTT. Drawing the rest from reference TRBV5-6 and TRBJ1-1, the complete variable domain is DAGVTQSPTHLIKTRGQQVTLRCSPKSGHDTVSWYQQALGQGPQFIFQYYEEEERQRGNFPDRFSGHQFPNYSSELNVNALLLGDSALYLCASSWPGTGTREGEAFFGQGTRLTVV.

The J gene is TRBJ2-1, the V gene TRBV4-1; D gene ambiguous. This CDR3 spans 11 amino acids. The ends were cut back, 0 bases at V and 11 bases at J, with 5 bases in the middle. Germline V gene sequence: CDR1 MGHRA, CDR2 YSYEKL. In DNA form, the CDR3 reads TGCGCCAGCAGCCAAGAATTTCAGCAGTTCTTC. This codes for CASSQEFQQFF.

This clone showed up just a few times. The V call is TRBV29-1, the J call TRBJ2-2; D is unclear. Trimming shortened V by 6 bases and J by 7 bases, and 9 bases separated the two germline ends. The length of the CDR3 is 11 residues. Per germline, CDR1 SQVTM and CDR2 ANQGSEA. The CDR3 spells CSVEFSGELFF. CDR3 sequence (DNA): TGCAGCGTCGAATTCAGCGGGGAGCTGTTTTTT.

The V call is TRBV5-4, the J call TRBJ2-1; TRBD2 matches 8 bases. Germline CDR1 reads SGHNT; CDR2 reads YYREEE (reference sequence). The CDR3 covers 16 residues. V was clipped by 0 bases and J by 7 bases; unmatched bases: 9. CDR3 sequence reads: CASSLEGPAGANEQFF. CDR3 sequence (DNA): TGTGCCAGCAGCTTGGAAGGCCCAGCGGGAGCTAATGAGCAGTTCTTC.

V and J are TRBV4-2 and TRBJ2-3; perhaps TRBD2 as D (6 bases). V lost 1 base and J 4 bases, leaving 21 bases between the germline ends. This CDR3 has 18 amino acids. CDR1 and CDR2 from the germline V gene are LGHNA and YNFKEQ. The CDR3 here is CASSQGFWEAAYADTQYF. The CDR3 DNA reads as TGTGCCAGCAGCCAAGGATTCTGGGAGGCAGCTTACGCAGATACGCAGTATTTT.